This TCR beta chain was recovered during a study of blood T cell repertoires in COVID-19. Overall study context: Sites in the United States, Italy and Spain provided acute and convalescent COVID-19 samples. T cells, B-cell-depleted T cells, or PBMCs provided the cDNA or gDNA that served as material.

Authors' data handling: Scientists estimated how many nucleated cells there were by amplifying reference gene primers. Using immunoSEQ multiplex PCR, the repertoire was profiled, and TCRdb retains in-frame clones only, with some absent. V and J calls and clone size are those listed in that table; D and trimming were worked out from the DNA. The sample includes about 220,000 clones, approximately 83% of them seen just once. Per the germline V gene, CDR1 is SGDLS and CDR2 is YYNGEE. There are 16 residues in the CDR3. Losses at the gene ends were 3 bases for V and 2 bases for J; bases not matched to a gene: 4.

V gene TRBV9 combines with J gene TRBJ2-3, with 12 bases aligning to TRBD2. Specimen: peripheral blood. The sequence derives from a woman aged 25 to 45 who had recovered from COVID-19. The CDR3, as DNA: TGTGCCAGCAGCGAAACTAGCGGGGGGATCACAGATACGCAGTATTTT. Its protein is CASSETSGGITDTQYF. The full variable domain, completed using reference TRBV9 and TRBJ2-3, is DSGVTQTPKHLITATGQRVTLRCSPRSGDLSVYWYQQSLDQGLQFLIQYYNGEERAKGNILERFSAQQFPDLHSELNLSSLELGDSALYFCASSETSGGITDTQYFGPGTRLTVL.